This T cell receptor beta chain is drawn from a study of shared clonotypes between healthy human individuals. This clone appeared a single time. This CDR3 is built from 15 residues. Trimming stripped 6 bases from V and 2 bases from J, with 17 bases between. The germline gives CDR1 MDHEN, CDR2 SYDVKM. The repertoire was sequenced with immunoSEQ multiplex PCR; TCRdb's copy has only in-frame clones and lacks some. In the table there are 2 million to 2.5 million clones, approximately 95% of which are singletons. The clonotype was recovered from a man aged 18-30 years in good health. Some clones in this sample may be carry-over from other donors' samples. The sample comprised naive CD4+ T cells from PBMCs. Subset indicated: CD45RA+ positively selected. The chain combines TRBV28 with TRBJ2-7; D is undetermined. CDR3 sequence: CASSLISRYTYEQYF. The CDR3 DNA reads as TGTGCCAGCAGCCTTATCTCGAGGTACACCTACGAGCAGTACTTC.